The rows below give T cell receptor beta chains drawn from one sample of a study of T cells in Graves' hyperthyroidism and ophthalmopathy. TCRdb reprocessed the multiplex PCR reads with MiXCR, giving one entry per CDR3 protein. Among fewer than 750,000 distinct CDR3 sequences, roughly 15% were seen once, and the ten largest hold 4.3%. The sequenced material came from blood. Receptors originate from a middle-aged woman with Graves' ophthalmopathy. The CDR3 runs from the conserved cysteine through the conserved F or W. The D gene is left open where the match is weak. Only part of the rows carry a size: once, few, many, or a class if the clone is expanded.

V gene: TRBV6-1
CDR3 length: 15
D gene: NA
clone size: few
J gene: TRBJ1-3
CDR3 DNA: TGTGCCAGCAGTGAACGGACATACTCTGGAAACACCATATATTTT
CDR3 protein: CASSERTYSGNTIYF

V gene: TRBV29-1
CDR3 length: 14
D gene: NA
clone size: many
J gene: TRBJ2-5
CDR3 DNA: TGCAGCGTTAGGCCAGGTGGAACTCAAGAGACCCAGTACTTC
CDR3 protein: CSVRPGGTQETQYF

V gene: TRBV5-1
CDR3 length: 15
D gene: NA
clone size: NA
J gene: TRBJ2-7
CDR3 DNA: TGCGCCAGCAGCGCGGAGGCCTACAGCTCCTACGAGCAGTACTTC
CDR3 protein: CASSAEAYSSYEQYF

V gene: TRBV28
CDR3 length: 15
D gene: NA
clone size: NA
J gene: TRBJ1-1
CDR3 DNA: TGTGCCAGCAGTTTATCGGTGGGACGGAACACCGAAGCTTTCTTT
CDR3 protein: CASSLSVGRNTEAFF

V gene: TRBV6-2/TRBV6-3
CDR3 length: 14
D gene: NA
clone size: many
J gene: TRBJ1-1
CDR3 DNA: TGTGCCTGTAGGCTCTCGGGAGAGATGGCTGAAGCTTTCTTT
CDR3 protein: CACRLSGEMAEAFF

V gene: TRBV20-1
CDR3 length: 14
D gene: NA
clone size: NA
J gene: TRBJ2-7
CDR3 DNA: TGCAGTGCCGCCCCGCTAACGGGGGCGCCCGAGCAGTACTTC
CDR3 protein: CSAAPLTGAPEQYF

V gene: TRBV20-1
CDR3 length: 14
D gene: NA
clone size: many
J gene: TRBJ2-5
CDR3 DNA: TGCAGTGCTCCCGAGCGATCGTACCAAGAGACCCAGTACTTC
CDR3 protein: CSAPERSYQETQYF

V gene: TRBV20-1
CDR3 length: 13
D gene: NA
clone size: many
J gene: TRBJ2-5
CDR3 DNA: TGCAGTGCTAGAGATCAAGTTACGGAGACCCAGTACTTC
CDR3 protein: CSARDQVTETQYF

V gene: TRBV7-6
CDR3 length: 14
D gene: NA
clone size: many
J gene: TRBJ2-7
CDR3 DNA: TGTGCCAGCAGCTATCAACCCCAGGGCTACGAGCAGTACTTC
CDR3 protein: CASSYQPQGYEQYF

V gene: TRBV19
CDR3 length: 12
D gene: NA
clone size: few
J gene: TRBJ1-2
CDR3 DNA: TGTGCCAGTAGTTGGGAAGGCTATGGCTACACCTTC
CDR3 protein: CASSWEGYGYTF

V gene: TRBV28
CDR3 length: 15
D gene: NA
clone size: many
J gene: TRBJ2-7
CDR3 DNA: TGTGCCAGCAACCCCCGGCCCGGCAGAGATTACGAGCAGTACTTC
CDR3 protein: CASNPRPGRDYEQYF

V gene: TRBV6-2/TRBV6-3
CDR3 length: 14
D gene: NA
clone size: many
J gene: TRBJ2-5
CDR3 DNA: TGTGCCAGCAGCTACACTAGCAGCCAAGAGACCCAGTACTTC
CDR3 protein: CASSYTSSQETQYF

V gene: TRBV27
CDR3 length: 13
D gene: NA
clone size: many
J gene: TRBJ1-1
CDR3 DNA: TGTGCCAGCAGTTTCGGAAGGCGCACTGAAGCTTTCTTT
CDR3 protein: CASSFGRRTEAFF

V gene: TRBV15
CDR3 length: 13
D gene: TRBD2
clone size: few
J gene: TRBJ2-7
CDR3 DNA: TGTGCCACCTCCGGGAGGGCGGGCTACGAGCAGTACTTC
CDR3 protein: CATSGRAGYEQYF

V gene: TRBV15
CDR3 length: 13
D gene: NA
clone size: few
J gene: TRBJ2-7
CDR3 DNA: TGTGCCACCAGCAGCCCGGGAGCCTACGAGCAGTACTTC
CDR3 protein: CATSSPGAYEQYF

V gene: TRBV11-2
CDR3 length: 14
D gene: TRBD1
clone size: NA
J gene: TRBJ1-1
CDR3 DNA: TGTGCCAGCATCAGATCAGGGGGATTCACTGAAGCTTTCTTT
CDR3 protein: CASIRSGGFTEAFF

V gene: TRBV28
CDR3 length: 17
D gene: NA
clone size: many
J gene: TRBJ1-5
CDR3 DNA: TGTGCCAGCAGTTTAGCTTATCGAGTATCCGGCAATCAGCCCCAGCATTTT
CDR3 protein: CASSLAYRVSGNQPQHF

V gene: TRBV12-3/TRBV12-4
CDR3 length: 20
D gene: NA
clone size: NA
J gene: TRBJ2-6
CDR3 DNA: TGTGCCAGCAGTCTAGCCCTTGTGGACAGCGACCACTCTGGGGCCAACGTCCTGACTTTC
CDR3 protein: CASSLALVDSDHSGANVLTF

V gene: TRBV28
CDR3 length: 11
D gene: NA
clone size: many
J gene: TRBJ1-6
CDR3 DNA: TGTGCCAGCAGTGTTCGGCCACCCCTCCACTTT
CDR3 protein: CASSVRPPLHF

V gene: TRBV18
CDR3 length: 15
D gene: NA
clone size: many
J gene: TRBJ2-2
CDR3 DNA: TGTGCCAGCTCACCACTTGGACATATCACCGGGGAGCTGTTTTTT
CDR3 protein: CASSPLGHITGELFF

V gene: TRBV29-1
CDR3 length: 14
D gene: NA
clone size: few
J gene: TRBJ2-2
CDR3 DNA: TGCAGCGCCAAGACCCTCTATAACACCGGGGAGCTGTTTTTT
CDR3 protein: CSAKTLYNTGELFF

V gene: TRBV28
CDR3 length: 13
D gene: NA
clone size: NA
J gene: TRBJ2-5
CDR3 DNA: TGTGCCAGCAGTTCACGGGAGAGGGAGACCCAGTACTTC
CDR3 protein: CASSSRERETQYF

V gene: TRBV20-1
CDR3 length: 11
D gene: NA
clone size: many
J gene: TRBJ1-2
CDR3 DNA: TGCAGTGCTAGGTCCATTTATGGCTACACCTTC
CDR3 protein: CSARSIYGYTF

V gene: TRBV6-1
CDR3 length: 14
D gene: NA
clone size: many
J gene: TRBJ2-4
CDR3 DNA: TGTGCCAGCACCAAAGCGGGAGCCAAAAACATTCAGTACTTC
CDR3 protein: CASTKAGAKNIQYF

V gene: TRBV27
CDR3 length: 14
D gene: NA
clone size: NA
J gene: TRBJ2-7
CDR3 DNA: TGTGCCAGCAGTTTCAAGGTTGAGTCCTACGAGCAGTACTTC
CDR3 protein: CASSFKVESYEQYF

V gene: TRBV6-1
CDR3 length: 15
D gene: TRBD2
clone size: many
J gene: TRBJ2-7
CDR3 DNA: TGTGCCAGCAGTGACCTGGCTAGCGGGGGCTACGAGCAGTACTTC
CDR3 protein: CASSDLASGGYEQYF

V gene: TRBV18
CDR3 length: 14
D gene: NA
clone size: NA
J gene: TRBJ2-7
CDR3 DNA: TGTGCCAGCTCACCATTCGCATCATCCTACGAGCAGTACTTC
CDR3 protein: CASSPFASSYEQYF

V gene: TRBV6-1
CDR3 length: 16
D gene: TRBD2
clone size: many
J gene: TRBJ2-5
CDR3 DNA: TGTGCCAGCACCTGGACTAGCGGGGAAACCCAAGAGACCCAGTACTTC
CDR3 protein: CASTWTSGETQETQYF

V gene: TRBV15
CDR3 length: 13
D gene: NA
clone size: many
J gene: TRBJ2-5
CDR3 DNA: TGTGCCACCAGCGGGGGACTCCAAGAGACCCAGTACTTC
CDR3 protein: CATSGGLQETQYF

V gene: TRBV15
CDR3 length: 15
D gene: TRBD2
clone size: many
J gene: TRBJ2-7
CDR3 DNA: TGTGCCACCAGCAGAGATAGGGCGGGAGAGCGTGAGCAGTACTTC
CDR3 protein: CATSRDRAGEREQYF

V gene: TRBV3-1
CDR3 length: 14
D gene: NA
clone size: many
J gene: TRBJ2-4
CDR3 DNA: TGTGCCAGCAGCCAAAGGGGAAGGGGAGACATTCAGTACTTC
CDR3 protein: CASSQRGRGDIQYF

V gene: TRBV6-2/TRBV6-3
CDR3 length: 15
D gene: TRBD2
clone size: many
J gene: TRBJ2-7
CDR3 DNA: TGTGCCAGCAGTTACAGAGCGGGAGTCGGCCACGAGCAGTACTTC
CDR3 protein: CASSYRAGVGHEQYF

V gene: TRBV6-1
CDR3 length: 17
D gene: TRBD1
clone size: many
J gene: TRBJ2-5
CDR3 DNA: TGTGCCAGCAGCGCGTTTGGGACAGGGGGCGCCCCGATGACCCAGTACTTC
CDR3 protein: CASSAFGTGGAPMTQYF

V gene: TRBV6-5
CDR3 length: 16
D gene: NA
clone size: few
J gene: TRBJ2-2
CDR3 DNA: TGTGCCAGCAGTTACCAAGGGACAAAAAACACCGGGGAGCTGTTTTTT
CDR3 protein: CASSYQGTKNTGELFF

V gene: TRBV2
CDR3 length: 14
D gene: NA
clone size: NA
J gene: TRBJ2-5
CDR3 DNA: TGTGCCAGCAGGACTAGTCGGTCAGCGGAGACCCAGTACTTC
CDR3 protein: CASRTSRSAETQYF

V gene: TRBV6-5
CDR3 length: 14
D gene: NA
clone size: many
J gene: TRBJ2-7
CDR3 DNA: TGTGCCAGCAGTTATGAGGGTCCTAACTACGAGCAGTACTTC
CDR3 protein: CASSYEGPNYEQYF

V gene: TRBV15
CDR3 length: 16
D gene: TRBD2
clone size: many
J gene: TRBJ2-5
CDR3 DNA: TGTGCCACCAGCAGAAATCGCGGACTAGCGGGAGAGACCCAGTACTTC
CDR3 protein: CATSRNRGLAGETQYF

V gene: TRBV20-1
CDR3 length: 15
D gene: NA
clone size: many
J gene: TRBJ1-1
CDR3 DNA: TGCAGTGCTAGTCCGCACGGACAAATGAACACTGAAGCTTTCTTT
CDR3 protein: CSASPHGQMNTEAFF

V gene: TRBV2
CDR3 length: 15
D gene: NA
clone size: few
J gene: TRBJ2-7
CDR3 DNA: TGTGCCAGCAGTGAAGCGGAGGGGCGTATCTACGAGCAGTACTTC
CDR3 protein: CASSEAEGRIYEQYF

V gene: TRBV6-1
CDR3 length: 15
D gene: TRBD1
clone size: many
J gene: TRBJ1-1
CDR3 DNA: TGTGCCAGCAGTGAATTTAACAGGGGGAACACTGAAGCTTTCTTT
CDR3 protein: CASSEFNRGNTEAFF

V gene: TRBV6-1
CDR3 length: 15
D gene: TRBD2
clone size: NA
J gene: TRBJ2-7
CDR3 DNA: TGTGCCAGCACCCGGACTAGCGGGAGGGGGTACGAGCAGTACTTC
CDR3 protein: CASTRTSGRGYEQYF

V gene: TRBV6-5
CDR3 length: 17
D gene: TRBD1
clone size: many
J gene: TRBJ2-5
CDR3 DNA: TGTGCCAGCAGTTCCGGGACAGGGATCGGCCTACAAGAGACCCAGTACTTC
CDR3 protein: CASSSGTGIGLQETQYF

V gene: TRBV10-3
CDR3 length: 17
D gene: NA
clone size: few
J gene: TRBJ2-5
CDR3 DNA: TGTGCCATCAGTGAGTCTTTCGGAGATGCGGCGGAGGATGCCCAGTACTTC
CDR3 protein: CAISESFGDAAEDAQYF

V gene: TRBV5-5
CDR3 length: 14
D gene: NA
clone size: few
J gene: TRBJ1-5
CDR3 DNA: TGTGCCAGCAGCTCGTTGTCATTCAATCAGCCCCAGCATTTT
CDR3 protein: CASSSLSFNQPQHF

V gene: TRBV6-5
CDR3 length: 15
D gene: NA
clone size: once
J gene: TRBJ2-7
CDR3 DNA: TGTGCCAGCAGTTACTCGATAATCGGCAGGATCGAGCAGTACTTC
CDR3 protein: CASSYSIIGRIEQYF

V gene: TRBV12-3/TRBV12-4
CDR3 length: 14
D gene: TRBD2
clone size: many
J gene: TRBJ2-5
CDR3 DNA: TGTGCCAGCAGTTTTGGGACTAGCTCTCAGACCCAGTACTTC
CDR3 protein: CASSFGTSSQTQYF

V gene: TRBV7-2
CDR3 length: 13
D gene: NA
clone size: many
J gene: TRBJ2-5
CDR3 DNA: TGTGCCAGCAGCTCGATCGGGGCGGAGACCCAGTACTTC
CDR3 protein: CASSSIGAETQYF

V gene: TRBV5-1
CDR3 length: 14
D gene: TRBD1
clone size: many
J gene: TRBJ1-2
CDR3 DNA: TGTGCCAGCAGCACCGGGACAGGGGTCTATGGCTACACCTTC
CDR3 protein: CASSTGTGVYGYTF

V gene: TRBV6-1
CDR3 length: 16
D gene: NA
clone size: NA
J gene: TRBJ2-2
CDR3 DNA: TGTGCCAGCAGGGGGGGAATGGGAGGTAACACCGGGGAGCTGTTTTTT
CDR3 protein: CASRGGMGGNTGELFF

V gene: TRBV5-1
CDR3 length: 14
D gene: NA
clone size: many
J gene: TRBJ1-5
CDR3 DNA: TGCGCCACCTTTCAGGGGCTCGGTAATCAGCCCCAGCATTTT
CDR3 protein: CATFQGLGNQPQHF

V gene: TRBV28
CDR3 length: 15
D gene: NA
clone size: many
J gene: TRBJ1-5
CDR3 DNA: TGTGCCAGCAGTTTTCATCCGATTAGCAATCAGCCCCAGCATTTT
CDR3 protein: CASSFHPISNQPQHF

V gene: TRBV6-2/TRBV6-3
CDR3 length: 15
D gene: NA
clone size: NA
J gene: TRBJ2-5
CDR3 DNA: TGTGCCAGCAGCAACGGACAGTCCGCGTCAGAGACCCAGTACTTC
CDR3 protein: CASSNGQSASETQYF

V gene: TRBV28
CDR3 length: 14
D gene: NA
clone size: many
J gene: TRBJ2-5
CDR3 DNA: TGTGCCAGCAGTAGTCCGGTGGAGGATGAGACCCAGTACTTC
CDR3 protein: CASSSPVEDETQYF

V gene: TRBV7-9
CDR3 length: 13
D gene: NA
clone size: many
J gene: TRBJ1-2
CDR3 DNA: TGTGCCAGCAGCCAGGACAGTCGCGGTGGCTACACCTTC
CDR3 protein: CASSQDSRGGYTF

V gene: TRBV6-1
CDR3 length: 13
D gene: TRBD1
clone size: many
J gene: TRBJ2-3
CDR3 DNA: TGTGCCAGCAGTGGACAGGGTTACGATACGCAGTATTTT
CDR3 protein: CASSGQGYDTQYF

V gene: TRBV7-3
CDR3 length: 12
D gene: NA
clone size: many
J gene: TRBJ2-5
CDR3 DNA: TGTGCCAGCAGCGATGACCAACAGACCCAGTACTTC
CDR3 protein: CASSDDQQTQYF

V gene: TRBV7-2
CDR3 length: 15
D gene: TRBD2
clone size: NA
J gene: TRBJ2-5
CDR3 DNA: TGTGCCAGCAGCTTATTCCTAGCGGGAGTTGAGACCCAGTACTTC
CDR3 protein: CASSLFLAGVETQYF